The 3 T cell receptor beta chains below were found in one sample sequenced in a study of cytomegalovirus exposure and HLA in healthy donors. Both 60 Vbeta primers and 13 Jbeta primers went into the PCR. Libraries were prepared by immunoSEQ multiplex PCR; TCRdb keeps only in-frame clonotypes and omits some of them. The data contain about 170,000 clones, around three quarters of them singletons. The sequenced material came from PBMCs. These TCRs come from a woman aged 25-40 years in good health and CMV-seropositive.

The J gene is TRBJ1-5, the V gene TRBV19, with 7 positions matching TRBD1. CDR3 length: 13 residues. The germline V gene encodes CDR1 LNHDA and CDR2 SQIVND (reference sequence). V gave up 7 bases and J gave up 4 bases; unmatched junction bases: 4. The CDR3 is CASTGTENQPQHF. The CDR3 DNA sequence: TGTGCCAGTACAGGGACAGAGAATCAGCCCCAGCATTTT.

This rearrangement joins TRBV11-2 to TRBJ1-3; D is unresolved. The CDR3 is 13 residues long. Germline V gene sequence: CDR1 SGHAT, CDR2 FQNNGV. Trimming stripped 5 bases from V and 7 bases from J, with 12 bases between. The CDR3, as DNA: TGTGCCAGCAGCAGCTCCCTTATTAACACCATATATTTT. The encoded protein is CASSSSLINTIYF.

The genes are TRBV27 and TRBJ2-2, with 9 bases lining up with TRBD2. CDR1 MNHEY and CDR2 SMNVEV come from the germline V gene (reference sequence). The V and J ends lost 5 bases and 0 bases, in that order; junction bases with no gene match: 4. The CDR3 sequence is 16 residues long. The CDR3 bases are TGTGCCAGCAGTCGACTAGCGGCCACGAACACCGGGGAGCTGTTTTTT. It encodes CASSRLAATNTGELFF.